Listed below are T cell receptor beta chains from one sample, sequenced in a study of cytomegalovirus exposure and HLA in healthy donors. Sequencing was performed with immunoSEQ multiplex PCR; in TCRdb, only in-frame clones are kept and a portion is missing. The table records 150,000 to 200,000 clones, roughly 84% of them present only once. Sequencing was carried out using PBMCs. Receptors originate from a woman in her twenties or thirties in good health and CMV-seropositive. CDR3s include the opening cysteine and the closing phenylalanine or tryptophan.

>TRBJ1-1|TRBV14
CASSQRTVMNTEAFF
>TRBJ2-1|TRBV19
CASSREGLGNEQFF
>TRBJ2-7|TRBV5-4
CASSLLSPGLAGVGAYEQYF
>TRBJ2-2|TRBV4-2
CASSQDWRREGTGELFF
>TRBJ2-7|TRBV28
CASRTSGSWYEQYF
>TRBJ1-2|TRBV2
CASSEVEYGLNGYTF
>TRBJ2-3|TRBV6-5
CASSRTRGTDTQYF
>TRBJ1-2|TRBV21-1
CASTPTGVANYGYTF
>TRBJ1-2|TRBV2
CASSANAGGGFGYTF
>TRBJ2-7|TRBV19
CASSNTGSNEQYF
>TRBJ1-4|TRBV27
CASSIGVGKLFF
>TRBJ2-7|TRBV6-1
CASSVRTAYEQYF
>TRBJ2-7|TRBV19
CASSIEWGSHYEQYF
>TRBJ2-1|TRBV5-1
CASAVAGGIAYEQFF
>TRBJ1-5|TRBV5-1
CASSLAGGEGNQPQHF
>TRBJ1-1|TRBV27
CASSLWVGTNTEAFF
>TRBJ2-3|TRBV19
CASTTGIPGLPDTQYF
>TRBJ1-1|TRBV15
CATSREQSATEAFF
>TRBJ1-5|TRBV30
CAWSRAGGQPQHF
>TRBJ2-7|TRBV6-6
CASSSTGILPYEQYF
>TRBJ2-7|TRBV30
CAWSVPYPNKPGQDLLRSCEQYF
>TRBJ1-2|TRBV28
CASSLGQLYGYTF
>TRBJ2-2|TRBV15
CAVGLSGELFF
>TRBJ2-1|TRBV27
CASTSSGLYNEQFF
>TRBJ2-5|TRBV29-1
CSVDGQGQETQYF
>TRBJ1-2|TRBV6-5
CASRWNRDSVRYTF
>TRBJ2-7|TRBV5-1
CASSAGSGQGYYEQYF
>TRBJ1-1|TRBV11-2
CASSSGFLWHTEAFF
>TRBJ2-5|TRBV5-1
CASSLERGDYLAKETQYF
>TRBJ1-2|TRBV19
CASRTAGEGYTF
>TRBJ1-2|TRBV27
CASSSRSLYGYTF
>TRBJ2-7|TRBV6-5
CASSKPGREGYEQYF
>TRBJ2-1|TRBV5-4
CASSQDSNEQFF
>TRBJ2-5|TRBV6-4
CASALGEGETQYF
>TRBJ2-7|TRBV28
CASTTGGRAYEQYF
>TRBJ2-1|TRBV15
CATSRDGRGNEQFF
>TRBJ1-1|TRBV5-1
CASSFQGENTEAFF
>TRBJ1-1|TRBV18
CASSTDISFTEAFF
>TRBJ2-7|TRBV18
CASSRDRSYEQYF
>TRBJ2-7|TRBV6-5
CASSYRYEQYF
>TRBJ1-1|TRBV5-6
CASSARGTVHTEAFF
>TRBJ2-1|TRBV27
CASSPDSSYNEQFF
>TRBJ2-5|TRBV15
CATSRALAIETQYF
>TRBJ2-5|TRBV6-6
CASSQPLAGVETQYF
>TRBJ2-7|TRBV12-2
CASPLGQAYEQYF
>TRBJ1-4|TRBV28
CASSRGGMDEKLFF
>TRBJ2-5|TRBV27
CASTGEQGIRETQYF